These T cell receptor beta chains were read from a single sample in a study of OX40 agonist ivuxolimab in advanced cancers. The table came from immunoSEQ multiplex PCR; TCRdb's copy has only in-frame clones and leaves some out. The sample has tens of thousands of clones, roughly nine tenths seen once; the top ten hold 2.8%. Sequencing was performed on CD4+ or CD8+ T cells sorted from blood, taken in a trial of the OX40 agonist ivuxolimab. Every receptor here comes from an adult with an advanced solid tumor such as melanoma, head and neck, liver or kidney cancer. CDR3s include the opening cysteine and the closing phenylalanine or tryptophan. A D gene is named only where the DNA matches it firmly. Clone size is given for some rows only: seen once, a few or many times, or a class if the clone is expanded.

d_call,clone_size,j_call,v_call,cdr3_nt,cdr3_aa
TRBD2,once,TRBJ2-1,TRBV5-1,TGCGCCAGCAGCTTGGGTTGGCTAGCGGGTAACAATGAGCAGTTCTTC,CASSLGWLAGNNEQFF
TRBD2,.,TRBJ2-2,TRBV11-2,TGTGCCAGCAGCTTAGTGGCCCCGGGACTAGCGGGGGATGGCGGGGAGCTGTTTTTT,CASSLVAPGLAGDGGELFF
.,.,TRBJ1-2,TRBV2,TGTGCCAGCAGTGACACTGACTATGGCTACACCTTC,CASSDTDYGYTF
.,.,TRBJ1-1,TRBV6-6,TGTGCCAGCAGGGCAGGGCGGGGGGCTGACACTGAAGCTTTCTTT,CASRAGRGADTEAFF
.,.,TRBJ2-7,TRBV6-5,TGTGCCAGCAGGTCAAGCTCCTACGAGCAGTACTTC,CASRSSSYEQYF
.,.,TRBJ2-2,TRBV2,TGTGCCAGCAGTGGGAATGAGGGGAGCGGCGGGGAGCTGTTTTTT,CASSGNEGSGGELFF
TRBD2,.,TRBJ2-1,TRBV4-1,TGCGCCAGCAGCCAAGGCGGGATACTAGCGGGAGCCAATGAGCAGTTCTTC,CASSQGGILAGANEQFF
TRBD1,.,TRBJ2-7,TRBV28,TGTGCCAGCAGTTCCGACAGGGTTTCTGCCGAGCAGTACTTC,CASSSDRVSAEQYF
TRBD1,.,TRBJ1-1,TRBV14,TGTGCCAGCAGCCAGACCGGGACAGCACTTGAAGCTTTCTTT,CASSQTGTALEAFF
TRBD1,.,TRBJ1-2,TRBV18,TGTGCCAGCTCACCGACTCCTACCAAGGACAGGGCGTTGAGGGGCTACACCTTC,CASSPTPTKDRALRGYTF
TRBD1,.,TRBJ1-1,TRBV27,TGTGCCAGCAGTTACTCACAGGGGGGTGACACTGAAGCTTTCTTT,CASSYSQGGDTEAFF
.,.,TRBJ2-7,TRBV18,TGTGCCAGCTCCCTGGAACAGGGCCCTCTCGAGCAGTACTTC,CASSLEQGPLEQYF
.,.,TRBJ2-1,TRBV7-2,TGTGCCAGCAGACTTGGGACATACAATGAGCAGTTCTTC,CASRLGTYNEQFF
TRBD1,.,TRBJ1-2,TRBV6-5,TGTGCCAGCAGTTTCGTAGGGGGCGCCTATGGCTACACCTTC,CASSFVGGAYGYTF
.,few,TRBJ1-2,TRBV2,TGTGCCAGCAGTGACTCGAGGGATTGGGATGGCTACACCTTC,CASSDSRDWDGYTF
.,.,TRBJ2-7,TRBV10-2,TGCGCCAGCAGTAAGGACAACTACGAGCAGTACTTC,CASSKDNYEQYF
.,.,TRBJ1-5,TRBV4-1,TGCGCCAGCAGCCAAGAAGTAGTGGGACCCCAGCATTTT,CASSQEVVGPQHF
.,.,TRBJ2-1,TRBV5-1,TGCGCCAGCAGCACCCCCAAAGGGGACACTTCCTACAATGAGCAGTTCTTC,CASSTPKGDTSYNEQFF
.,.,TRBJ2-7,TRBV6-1,TGTGCCAGCAGTGAAAACGGGGTGCTGGTCGAGCAGTACTTC,CASSENGVLVEQYF
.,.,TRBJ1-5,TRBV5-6,TGTGCCAGCAGCTTGGCGGGGGGGCCCAATCAGCCCCAGCATTTT,CASSLAGGPNQPQHF
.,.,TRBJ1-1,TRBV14,TGTGCCAGCAGCCACAGTCGCGGGTGGACCACTGAAGCTTTCTTT,CASSHSRGWTTEAFF
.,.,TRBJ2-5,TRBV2,TGTGCCAGCAGTGAGGAGGAGGGTCGACAGACCCAGTACTTC,CASSEEEGRQTQYF
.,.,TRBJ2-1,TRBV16,TGTGCCAGCAGCCAATCTTGGGGGCTGCCCTACAATGAGCAGTTCTTC,CASSQSWGLPYNEQFF